Listed here are 19 T cell receptor beta chains from one sample, sequenced in a study of shared clonotypes between healthy human individuals. Clones were sequenced by immunoSEQ multiplex PCR, and TCRdb holds only the in-frame ones, with some missing. The table records 760,000 or so clones, approximately 96% of them present only once. Naive CD8 isolation took CD45RO-negative cells positively selected for CCR7 and excluded terminally differentiated effector memory CD45RA+ cells. Sequencing was done on a sample of naive CD8+ T cells sorted from blood. Source of these receptors: a man aged 25 to 40 in good health.

Only one count was recorded for this clone. The V gene is TRBV5-6, the J gene TRBJ2-3; maybe TRBD2 (6 bases). From germline, CDR1 is SGHDT and CDR2 YYEEEE. The CDR3 loop spans 17 amino acids. Trimming shortened V by 2 bases and J by 2 bases, and 18 bases separated the two germline ends. In DNA form, the CDR3 reads TGTGCCAGCAGCTTAGAAGGTCGAAAGGACTACACAGATACGCAGTATTTT. This gives the protein CASSLEGRKDYTDTQYF. Full variable domain (rest looked up from reference TRBV5-6 and TRBJ2-3): DAGVTQSPTHLIKTRGQQVTLRCSPKSGHDTVSWYQQALGQGPQFIFQYYEEEERQRGNFPDRFSGHQFPNYSSELNVNALLLGDSALYLCASSLEGRKDYTDTQYFGPGTRLTVL.

This chain uses TRBV10-3 with TRBJ2-1; 10 bases map to TRBD2. From germline, CDR1 is ENHRY and CDR2 SYGVKD. V shed 0 bases, J shed 2 bases, and the junction held 4 bases outside the gene matches. The CDR3 consists of 17 residues. The CDR3 DNA sequence: TGTGCCATCAGTGAGTCTTGGACTAGCGGAACCTACAATGAGCAGTTCTTC. This translates into CAISESWTSGTYNEQFF.

V and J are TRBV11-2 and TRBJ2-2; D is perhaps TRBD2 (6 bases). Trimming cost V 7 bases and J 4 bases, with 25 bases left between them. The CDR3 has 18 amino acids. CDR1 is SGHAT and CDR2 is FQNNGV in the germline V gene. CDR3 DNA sequence: TGTGCCAGCACGGGACTGACGAGTTTAGGGACGGGCACCGGGGAGCTGTTTTTT. This codes for CASTGLTSLGTGTGELFF.

The chain carries TRBV12-1 and TRBJ2-7. TRBV12-1 represents a pseudogene. The CDR3 consists of 20 residues. The CDR3, as DNA: TGTGCCAGCAGCTTTGGGGTTAGAAACACCAGAAATCGGAACTCCTACGAGCAGTACTTC. Amino acid sequence: CASSFGVRNTRNRNSYEQYF.

The rearrangement links TRBV7-6 to TRBJ2-3, with unresolved D. V gave up 4 bases and J gave up 7 bases, with 15 bases separating them. Germline V gene lookup returns CDR1 SGHVS and CDR2 FNYEAQ. This CDR3 spans 14 amino acids. CDR3 sequence reads: CASSSYVGQYTQYF. CDR3 in DNA: TGTGCCAGCAGCTCCTATGTAGGGCAATATACGCAGTATTTT.

Here the CDR3 reads CASSLVGLLNTEAFF. CDR3 in DNA: TGCGCCAGCAGCTTGGTCGGGCTATTGAACACTGAAGCTTTCTTT. V gene TRBV5-1 combines with J gene TRBJ1-1; D not resolved. Germline assignment: CDR1 SGHRS and CDR2 YFSETQ. V dropped 0 bases and J dropped 0 bases, with 9 bases sitting between them. This CDR3 spans 15 amino acids.

The chain recombines TRBV5-1 with TRBJ1-4; 8 bases are a match to TRBD1. V was clipped by 0 bases and J by 5 bases; unmatched bases: 9. This CDR3 has 17 amino acids. CDR1 and CDR2 (germline): SGHRS, YFSETQ. The CDR3 DNA follows: TGCGCCAGCAGCTTGGCCGACGCGACAGGGGTCAATGAAAAACTGTTTTTT. This sequence encodes CASSLADATGVNEKLFF.

The chain joins TRBV2 to TRBJ2-7; no clear D gene. V was pared by 3 bases and J by 0 bases, with 12 bases between. The germline gives CDR1 SNHLY, CDR2 FYNNEI. This CDR3 has 15 amino acids. CDR3: CASSEDPGSSYEQYF. CDR3 nucleotides: TGTGCCAGCAGTGAGGACCCGGGTAGCTCCTACGAGCAGTACTTC.

The rearrangement joins TRBV15 to TRBJ1-2; D is perhaps TRBD1 (5 bases). Trimming pared 1 base from V and 6 bases from J, leaving 15 bases between. Germline V lookup: CDR1 LNHNV, CDR2 YYDKDF (reference sequence). CDR3 length equals 15 residues. The CDR3 is CATSRVRDGLDGYTF. The CDR3 DNA follows: TGTGCCACCAGCAGAGTGCGGGACGGTCTCGATGGCTACACCTTC.

The J gene is TRBJ2-7, the V gene TRBV19, with D perhaps assigned TRBD1 or TRBD2 (5 bases each). This CDR3 has 14 residues. V lost 6 bases to trimming and J lost 3 bases, with 15 bases between them. CDR1 is LNHDA, CDR2 SQIVND, per germline (reference sequence). The CDR3 protein is CASRSDQGDYEQYF. DNA of the CDR3: TGTGCCAGTAGGTCGGACCAGGGAGACTACGAGCAGTACTTC.

This chain joins TRBV4-3 and TRBJ2-7, with D possibly called TRBD1 or TRBD2 (5 bases each). CDR3 length equals 14 residues. Trimming took 0 bases from V and 2 from J, leaving 8 bases between them. CDR1 LGHNA and CDR2 YSLEER come from the germline V gene. In DNA form, the CDR3 reads TGCGCCAGCAGCCAAGAGTGGGGGACCTACGAGCAGTACTTC. It specifies CASSQEWGTYEQYF.

This rearrangement joins TRBV7-2 to TRBJ2-5; 13 bases align to TRBD2. CDR3 length: 18 amino acids. Germline V gene lookup returns CDR1 SGHTA and CDR2 FQGNSA. The J segment lost 5 bases and the V segment lost 2 bases, leaving 11 bases of the junction unmatched. Written as DNA, the CDR3 is TGTGCCAGCAGCTTATTACTAGCGGGAGGGCCTATCTACGAGACCCAGTACTTC. Its translation: CASSLLLAGGPIYETQYF.

This clone was observed once. The chain links TRBV19 to TRBJ1-5; perhaps TRBD1 as D (5 bases). The CDR3 length is 14 residues. Trimming shortened V by 5 bases and J by 6 bases, and 14 bases separated the two germline ends. The germline V gene has CDR1 LNHDA and CDR2 SQIVND (reference sequence). CDR3 in amino acids: CASSAGGEFQPQHF. For the CDR3, the DNA is TGTGCCAGTAGTGCCGGGGGGGAGTTTCAGCCCCAGCATTTT.

The V call is TRBV14, the J call TRBJ1-2; D not resolved. Germline lookup yields CDR1 SGHDN and CDR2 FVKESK. The germline V and J ends were trimmed by 6 bases and 8 bases, with 16 bases remaining between them. CDR3 size: 13 residues. The DNA for the CDR3 is TGTGCCAGCAGAGCCGGGCCCCTCTGGGGCTACACCTTC. Translation: CASRAGPLWGYTF.

This sequence joins TRBV7-8 and TRBJ1-1, with 8 bases fitting TRBD1. Trimming at V came to 5 bases and at J to 1 base, leaving 6 bases not matched to a gene. This CDR3 has 15 amino acids. Germline V CDR1 and CDR2: SGHVS, FQNEAQ. In DNA, the CDR3 is TGTGCCAGCAGCCTTGGGACAGGCCAGAACACTGAAGCTTTCTTT. Translated: CASSLGTGQNTEAFF.

The genes are TRBV29-1 and TRBJ2-5, with D possibly TRBD2 on 6 matching bases. Trimming took 6 bases from V and 3 from J, leaving 23 bases between them. Germline V lookup: CDR1 SQVTM, CDR2 ANQGSEA. The CDR3 spans 16 residues. The CDR3 spells CSVEQAAGWAEETQYF. The CDR3 DNA reads TGCAGCGTAGAACAGGCAGCGGGCTGGGCTGAAGAGACCCAGTACTTC.

V gene TRBV28 combines with J gene TRBJ2-7; 7 nucleotides align to TRBD2. CDR1 and CDR2 from the germline V gene are MDHEN and SYDVKM. Unmatched junction bases numbered 10, after V lost 8 bases and J lost 3 bases. The CDR3 covers 14 residues. The CDR3 DNA reads TGTGCCAGCGAGTTTCGGGGGACTAACTACGAGCAGTACTTC. Its translation: CASEFRGTNYEQYF.

V and J are TRBV9 and TRBJ1-1, with a tentative D call TRBD1 (6 bases). The V end lost 4 bases, the J end lost 6 bases, and 25 bases lay between the germline ends. CDR3 length equals 17 residues. Germline assignment: CDR1 SGDLS and CDR2 YYNGEE. The CDR3 spells CASSPRYAVTEGAEAFF. CDR3 nucleotides: TGTGCCAGCAGCCCGAGATACGCAGTCACGGAGGGGGCTGAAGCTTTCTTT.

The gene calls are TRBV7-2 and TRBJ2-7; D remains ambiguous. V was shortened by 6 bases and J by 0 bases, with 12 bases between the two germline ends. The CDR3 length is 14 residues. Germline V CDR1 and CDR2: SGHTA, FQGNSA. CDR3 loop: CASRDRMSSYEQYF. The CDR3 coding sequence is TGTGCCAGCAGGGATCGCATGAGCTCCTACGAGCAGTACTTC.